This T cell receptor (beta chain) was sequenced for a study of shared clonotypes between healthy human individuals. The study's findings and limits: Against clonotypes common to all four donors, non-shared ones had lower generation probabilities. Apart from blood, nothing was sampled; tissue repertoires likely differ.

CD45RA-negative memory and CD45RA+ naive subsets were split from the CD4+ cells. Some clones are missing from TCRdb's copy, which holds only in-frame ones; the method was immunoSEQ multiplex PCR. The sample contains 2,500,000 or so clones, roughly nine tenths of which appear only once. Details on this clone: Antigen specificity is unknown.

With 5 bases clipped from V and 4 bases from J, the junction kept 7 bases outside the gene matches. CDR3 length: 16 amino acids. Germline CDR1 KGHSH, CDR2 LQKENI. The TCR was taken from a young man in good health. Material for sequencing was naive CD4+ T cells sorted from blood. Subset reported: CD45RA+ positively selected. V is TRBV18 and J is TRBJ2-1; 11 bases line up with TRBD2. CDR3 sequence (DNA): TGTGCCAGCTCAGTACAACTAGCGGGAGTTTACAATGAGCAGTTCTTC. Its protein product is CASSVQLAGVYNEQFF.